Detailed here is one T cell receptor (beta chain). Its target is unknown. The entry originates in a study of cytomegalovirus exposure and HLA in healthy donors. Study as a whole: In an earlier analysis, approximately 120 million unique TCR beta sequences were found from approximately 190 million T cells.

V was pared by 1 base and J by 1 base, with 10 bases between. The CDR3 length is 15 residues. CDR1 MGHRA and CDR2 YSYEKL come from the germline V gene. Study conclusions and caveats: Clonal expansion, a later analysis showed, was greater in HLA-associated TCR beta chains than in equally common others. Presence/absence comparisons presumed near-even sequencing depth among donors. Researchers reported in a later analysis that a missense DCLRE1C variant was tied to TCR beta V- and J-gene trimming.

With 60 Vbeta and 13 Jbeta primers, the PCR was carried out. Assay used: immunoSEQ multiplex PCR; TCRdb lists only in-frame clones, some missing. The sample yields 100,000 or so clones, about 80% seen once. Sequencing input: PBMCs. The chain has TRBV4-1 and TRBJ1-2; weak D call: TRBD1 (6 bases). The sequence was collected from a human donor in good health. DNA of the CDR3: TGCGCCAGCAGCCAAGGGACAGCCTTTAACTATGGCTACACCTTC. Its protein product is CASSQGTAFNYGYTF.